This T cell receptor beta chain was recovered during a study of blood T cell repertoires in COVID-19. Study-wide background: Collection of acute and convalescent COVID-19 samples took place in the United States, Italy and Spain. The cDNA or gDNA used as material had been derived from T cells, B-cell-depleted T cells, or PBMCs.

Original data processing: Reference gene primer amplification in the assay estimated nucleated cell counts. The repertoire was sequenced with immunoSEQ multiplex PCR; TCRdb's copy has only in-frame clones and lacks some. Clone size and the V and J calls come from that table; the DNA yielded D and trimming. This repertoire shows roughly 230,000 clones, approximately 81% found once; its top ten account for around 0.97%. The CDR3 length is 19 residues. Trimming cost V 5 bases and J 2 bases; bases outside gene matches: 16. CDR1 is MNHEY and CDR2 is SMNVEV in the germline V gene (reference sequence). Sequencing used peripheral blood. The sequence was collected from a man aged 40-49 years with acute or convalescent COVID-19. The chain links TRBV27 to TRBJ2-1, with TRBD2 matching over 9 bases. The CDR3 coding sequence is TGTGCCAGCAGTCCCACAGGCATACCAGCGGGGGGCCCCTACAATGAGCAGTTCTTC. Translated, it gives CASSPTGIPAGGPYNEQFF.